The source of this T cell receptor (beta chain) is a study of shared clonotypes between healthy human individuals. Only in-frame clones appear in the TCRdb table, and some are missing; sequencing was by immunoSEQ multiplex PCR. The top ten clones hold 20% to 25% of a sample with more than 600,000 clones, about 90% of them seen once. CDR1 and CDR2 (germline): MDHEN, SYDVKM. Losses at the gene ends were 6 bases for V and 8 bases for J; bases not matched to a gene: 9. The CDR3 is 14 residues long. CD45RO negativity and positive selection for CCR7 defined naive CD8 cells, a population that excluded terminally differentiated effector memory CD45RA+ cells.

J is TRBJ2-1 and V is TRBV28; TRBD2 matches 8 bases. This receptor was taken from a young man in good health. The sample comprised naive CD8+ T cells sorted from blood. The CDR3 reads CASSGSGAWDEQFF. The CDR3 DNA reads TGTGCCAGCAGCGGTAGCGGGGCATGGGATGAGCAGTTCTTC.